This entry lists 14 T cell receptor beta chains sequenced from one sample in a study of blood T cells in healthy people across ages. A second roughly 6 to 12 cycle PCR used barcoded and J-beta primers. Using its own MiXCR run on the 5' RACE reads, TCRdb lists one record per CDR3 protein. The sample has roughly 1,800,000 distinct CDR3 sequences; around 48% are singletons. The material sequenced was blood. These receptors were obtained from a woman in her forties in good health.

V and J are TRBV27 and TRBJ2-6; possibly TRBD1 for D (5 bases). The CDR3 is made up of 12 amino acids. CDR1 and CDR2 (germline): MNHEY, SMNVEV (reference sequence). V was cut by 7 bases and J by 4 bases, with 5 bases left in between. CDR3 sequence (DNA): TGTGCCAGCAAGGGGGGGGCCAACGTCCTGACTTTC. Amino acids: CASKGGANVLTF.

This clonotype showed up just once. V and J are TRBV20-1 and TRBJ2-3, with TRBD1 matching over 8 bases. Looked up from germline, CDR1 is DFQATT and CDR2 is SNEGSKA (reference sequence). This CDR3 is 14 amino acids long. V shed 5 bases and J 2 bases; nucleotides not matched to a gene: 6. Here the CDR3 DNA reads TGCAGTGCTCTCGACAGGGGAGACACAGATACGCAGTATTTT. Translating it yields CSALDRGDTDTQYF.

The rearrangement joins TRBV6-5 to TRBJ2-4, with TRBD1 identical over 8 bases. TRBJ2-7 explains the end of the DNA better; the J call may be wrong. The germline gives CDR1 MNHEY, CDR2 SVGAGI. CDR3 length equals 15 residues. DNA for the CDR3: TGTGCCAGCAGGTCCACAGGAACAGGGGGCTACGAGCAGTACTTC. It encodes CASRSTGTGGYEQYF.

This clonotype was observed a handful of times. The CDR3 sequence is CASSGGGALDEQFF. The CDR3 DNA is TGCGCCAGCAGTGGCGGGGGGGCCTTGGATGAGCAGTTCTTC. The chain recombines TRBV5-1 with TRBJ2-1; TRBD2 aligns across 9 bases. The CDR3 sequence is 14 residues long. The ends lost 5 bases at V and 8 bases at J; junction bases unmatched: 8. The germline V gene has CDR1 SGHRS and CDR2 YFSETQ.

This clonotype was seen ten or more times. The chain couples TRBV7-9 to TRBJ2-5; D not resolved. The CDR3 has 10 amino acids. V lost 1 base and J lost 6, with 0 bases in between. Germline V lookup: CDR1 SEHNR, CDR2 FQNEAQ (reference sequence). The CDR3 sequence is CASSLETQYF. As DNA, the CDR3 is TGTGCCAGCAGCTTAGAGACCCAGTACTTC.

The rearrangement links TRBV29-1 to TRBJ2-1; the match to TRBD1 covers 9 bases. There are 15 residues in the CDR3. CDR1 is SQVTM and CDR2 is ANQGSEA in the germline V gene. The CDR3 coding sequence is TGCACCTGCGTTGGTACGGGACAGGGCGCGAATGAGCAGTTCTTC. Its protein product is CTCVGTGQGANEQFF.

CDR3 region: CASSQEKGTATNEKLFF. The CDR3 DNA follows: TGCGCCAGCAGCCAAGAAAAGGGGACCGCAACTAATGAAAAACTGTTTTTT. V gene TRBV4-3 combines with J gene TRBJ1-4, with TRBD1 as a possible D gene (5 bases). Looked up from germline, CDR1 is LGHNA and CDR2 is YSLEER. V lost 0 bases and J lost 0, with 11 bases in between. The CDR3 loop spans 17 amino acids.

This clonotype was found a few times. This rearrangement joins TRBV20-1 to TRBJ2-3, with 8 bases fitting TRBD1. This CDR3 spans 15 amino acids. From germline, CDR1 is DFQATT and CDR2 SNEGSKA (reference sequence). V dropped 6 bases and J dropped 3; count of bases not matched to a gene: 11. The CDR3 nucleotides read TGCAGTGCCCCGAGGACAGGGTGGAGGACAGATACGCAGTATTTT. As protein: CSAPRTGWRTDTQYF.

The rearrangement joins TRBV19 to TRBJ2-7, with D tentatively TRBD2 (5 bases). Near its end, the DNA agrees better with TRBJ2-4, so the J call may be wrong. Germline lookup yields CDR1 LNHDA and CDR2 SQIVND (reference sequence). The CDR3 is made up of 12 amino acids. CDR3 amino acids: CASSTGRHIQYF. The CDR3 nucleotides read TGTGCCAGTAGTACGGGGAGACACATTCAGTACTTC.

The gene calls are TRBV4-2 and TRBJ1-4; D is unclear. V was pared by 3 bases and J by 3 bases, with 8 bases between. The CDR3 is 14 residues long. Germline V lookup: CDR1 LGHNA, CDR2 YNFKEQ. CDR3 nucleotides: TGTGCCAGCAGCCAGGGTGATCCTAATGAAAAACTGTTTTTT. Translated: CASSQGDPNEKLFF.

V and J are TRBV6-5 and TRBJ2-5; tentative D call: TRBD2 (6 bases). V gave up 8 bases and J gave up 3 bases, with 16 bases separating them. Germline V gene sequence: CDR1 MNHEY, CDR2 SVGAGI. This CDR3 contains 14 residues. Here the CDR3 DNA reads TGTGCCAGCGGTGGGGTAGCGGTAAAAGAGACCCAGTACTTC. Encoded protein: CASGGVAVKETQYF.

In DNA form, the CDR3 reads TGTGCCAGCAGCTTAGCCCCGGGGGCGCGTACAGATACGCAGTATTTT. Amino acids: CASSLAPGARTDTQYF. The chain employs TRBV7-6 and TRBJ2-3; possibly TRBD1 or TRBD2 for D (6 bases each). V lost 0 bases and J lost 3, with 13 bases in between. The length of the CDR3 is 16 residues. Germline assignment: CDR1 SGHVS and CDR2 FNYEAQ.

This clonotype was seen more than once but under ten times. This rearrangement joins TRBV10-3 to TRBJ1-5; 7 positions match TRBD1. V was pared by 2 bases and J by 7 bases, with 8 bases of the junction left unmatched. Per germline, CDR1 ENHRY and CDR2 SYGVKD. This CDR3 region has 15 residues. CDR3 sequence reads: CAISERQGMGQPQHF. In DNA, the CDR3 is TGTGCCATCAGTGAGAGACAGGGTATGGGCCAGCCCCAGCATTTT.

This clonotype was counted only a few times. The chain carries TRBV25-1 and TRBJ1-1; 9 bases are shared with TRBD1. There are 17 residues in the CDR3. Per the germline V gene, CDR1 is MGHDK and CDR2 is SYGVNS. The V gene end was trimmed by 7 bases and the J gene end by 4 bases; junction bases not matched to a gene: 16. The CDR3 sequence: CASTKPSGTGLGTEAFF. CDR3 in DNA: TGTGCCAGCACCAAACCTTCCGGGACAGGGTTGGGCACTGAAGCTTTCTTT.